The 8 T cell receptor beta chains listed next were all sequenced from one sample in a study of T-cell reconstitution after alpha-beta-depleted transplantation in children. The library targeted TCRbeta and was prepared with unique molecular identifiers. TCRdb reanalysed the PCR reads using MiXCR and keeps one entry per CDR3 protein. Of around 380,000 distinct CDR3 sequences in the sample, roughly 10% were seen once. This specimen consisted of PBMCs from the stem cell graft donor, obtained from the stem cell graft. All receptors come from a human donor who donated a stem cell graft to a child with acute myeloid leukemia.

This clonotype appeared a few times. The chain carries TRBV20-1 and TRBJ2-5; 7 bases line up with TRBD2. This CDR3 has 12 residues. After removal of 8 bases from V and 2 bases from J, the junction contained 5 bases not matched to a gene. Germline assignment: CDR1 DFQATT and CDR2 SNEGSKA (reference sequence). The CDR3 reads CSPTSEQETQYF. CDR3 sequence (DNA): TGCAGTCCCACTAGCGAGCAAGAGACCCAGTACTTC.

This chain joins TRBV25-1 and TRBJ2-7, with TRBD2 matching over 7 bases. With V trimmed by 3 bases and J by 6 bases, 5 bases remained unmatched. Germline lookup yields CDR1 MGHDK and CDR2 SYGVNS. The CDR3 extends over 13 amino acids. The CDR3: CASSEAGLPEQYF. CDR3 nucleotides: TGTGCCAGCAGTGAGGCGGGACTACCCGAGCAGTACTTC.

This clonotype has only a few counts. The rearrangement joins TRBV2 to TRBJ2-5; TRBD1 might be the D (6 bases). The CDR3 loop spans 12 amino acids. Trimming took 7 bases from V and 2 from J, leaving 8 bases between them. Germline-derived CDR1 and CDR2 are SNHLY and FYNNEI. CDR3 protein: CASNDRQETQYF. The CDR3 DNA reads TGTGCCAGCAACGACAGGCAAGAGACCCAGTACTTC.

This clonotype was seen only a few times. The gene calls are TRBV20-1 and TRBJ2-1; 8 positions agree with TRBD1. The CDR3 is 14 residues long. Losses at the gene ends were 5 bases for V and 1 base for J; bases not matched to a gene: 4. The germline V gene has CDR1 DFQATT and CDR2 SNEGSKA (reference sequence). CDR3 protein: CSASRDRSYNEQFF. The DNA for the CDR3 is TGCAGTGCTTCTCGGGACAGGTCCTACAATGAGCAGTTCTTC.

This clonotype showed up just a few times. Here the CDR3 DNA reads TGCGCCAGCAGCCCGTTCGGGGGAGAGGCTGGAAACACCATATATTTT. As protein: CASSPFGGEAGNTIYF. The genes are TRBV5-1 and TRBJ1-3; a weak D match, TRBD1 (5 bases). This CDR3 region has 16 residues. Germline V gene lookup returns CDR1 SGHRS and CDR2 YFSETQ. V was shortened by 4 bases and J by 2 bases, with 16 bases between the two germline ends. Filled out from reference TRBV5-1 and TRBJ1-3, the complete variable domain reads KAGVTQTPRYLIKTRGQQVTLSCSPISGHRSVSWYQQTPGQGLQFLFEYFSETQRNKGNFPGRFSGRQFSNSRSEMNVSTLELGDSALYLCASSPFGGEAGNTIYFGEGSWLTVV.

This clonotype was recorded at least ten times. The chain carries TRBV12-3 or TRBV12-4 and TRBJ1-3, with unresolved D. V lost 3 bases and J 1 base, leaving 1 base between the germline ends. There are 12 residues in the CDR3. CDR3 sequence: CASSFSGNTIYF. CDR3 DNA: TGTGCCAGCAGTTTTTCTGGAAACACCATATATTTT.

With regard to this clonotype: This may arise from a read error, as a much more abundant clone is one base away. The gene calls are TRBV20-1 and TRBJ2-3; 8 nucleotides line up with TRBD2. Germline assignment: CDR1 DFQATT and CDR2 SNEGSKA (reference sequence). Trimming removed 0 bases from V and 2 bases from J; junction bases left unmatched: 7. The CDR3 totals 16 residues. CDR3 protein: CSARDRRRGATDTQYF. The CDR3 DNA reads as TGCAGTGCTAGAGATCGGAGGCGGGGGGCCACAGATACGCAGTATTTT.

This clonotype was seen more than once but under ten times. The rearrangement links TRBV12-3 or TRBV12-4 to TRBJ2-2, with 11 nucleotides matching TRBD2. V shed 3 bases, J shed 1 base, and the junction held 1 base outside the gene matches. The CDR3 extends over 16 amino acids. The CDR3 loop reads CASSFGTSGNTGELFF. CDR3 in DNA: TGTGCCAGCAGTTTCGGGACTAGCGGGAACACCGGGGAGCTGTTTTTT.